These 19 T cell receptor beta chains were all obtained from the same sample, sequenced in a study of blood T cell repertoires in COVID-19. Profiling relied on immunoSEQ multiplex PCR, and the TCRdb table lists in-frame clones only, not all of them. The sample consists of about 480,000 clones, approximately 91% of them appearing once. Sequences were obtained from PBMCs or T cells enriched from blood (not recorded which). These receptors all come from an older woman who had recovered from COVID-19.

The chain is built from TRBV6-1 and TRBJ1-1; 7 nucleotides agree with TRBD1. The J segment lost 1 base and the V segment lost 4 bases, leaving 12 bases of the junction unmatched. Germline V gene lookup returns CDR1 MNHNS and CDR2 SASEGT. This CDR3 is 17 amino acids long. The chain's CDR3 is CASSAMQGEGPNTEAFF. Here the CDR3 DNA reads TGTGCCAGCAGTGCGATGCAGGGGGAAGGGCCGAACACTGAAGCTTTCTTT.

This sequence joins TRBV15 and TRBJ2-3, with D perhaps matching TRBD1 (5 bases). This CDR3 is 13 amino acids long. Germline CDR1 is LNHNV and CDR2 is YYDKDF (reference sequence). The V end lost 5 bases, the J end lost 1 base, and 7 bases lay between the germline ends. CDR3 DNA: TGTGCCACCAGCTTACAGGGCACAGATACGCAGTATTTT. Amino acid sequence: CATSLQGTDTQYF.

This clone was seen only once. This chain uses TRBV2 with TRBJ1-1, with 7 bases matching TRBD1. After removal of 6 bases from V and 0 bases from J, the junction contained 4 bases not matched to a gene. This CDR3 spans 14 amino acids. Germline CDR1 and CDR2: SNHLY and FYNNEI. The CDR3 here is CASSRQGMNTEAFF. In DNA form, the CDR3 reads TGTGCCAGCAGCCGACAGGGCATGAACACTGAAGCTTTCTTT.

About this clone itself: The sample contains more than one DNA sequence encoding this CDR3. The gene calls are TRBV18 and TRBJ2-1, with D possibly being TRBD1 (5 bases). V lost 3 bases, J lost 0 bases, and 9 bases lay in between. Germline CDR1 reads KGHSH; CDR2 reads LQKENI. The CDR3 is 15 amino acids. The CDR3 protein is CASSPTGSSYNEQFF. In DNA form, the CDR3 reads TGTGCCAGCTCACCTACAGGTTCCTCCTACAATGAGCAGTTCTTC.

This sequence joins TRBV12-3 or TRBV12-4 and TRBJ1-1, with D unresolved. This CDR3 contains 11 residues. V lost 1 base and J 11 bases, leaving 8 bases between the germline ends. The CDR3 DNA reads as TGTGCCAGCAGTTTAGACCGCGAGGCTTTCTTT. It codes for CASSLDREAFF.

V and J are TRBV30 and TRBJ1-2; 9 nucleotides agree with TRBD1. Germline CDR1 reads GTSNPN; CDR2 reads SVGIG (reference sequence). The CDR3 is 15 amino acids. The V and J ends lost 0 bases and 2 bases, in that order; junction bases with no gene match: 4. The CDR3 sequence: CAWSVHGTGNYGYTF. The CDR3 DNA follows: TGTGCCTGGAGTGTACATGGGACAGGGAACTATGGCTACACCTTC.

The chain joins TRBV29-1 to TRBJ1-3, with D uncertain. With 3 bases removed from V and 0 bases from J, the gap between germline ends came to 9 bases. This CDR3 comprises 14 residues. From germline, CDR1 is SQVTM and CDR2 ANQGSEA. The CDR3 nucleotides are TGCAGCGTTGAGGCAGGATACTCTGGAAACACCATATATTTT. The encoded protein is CSVEAGYSGNTIYF.

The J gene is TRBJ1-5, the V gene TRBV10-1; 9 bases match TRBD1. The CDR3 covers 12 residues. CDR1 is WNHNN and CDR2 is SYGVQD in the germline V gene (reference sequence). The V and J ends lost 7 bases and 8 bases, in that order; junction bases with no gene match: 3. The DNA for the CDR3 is TGCGCCAGCATAAGGACAGGGGAGCCCCAGCATTTT. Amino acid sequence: CASIRTGEPQHF.

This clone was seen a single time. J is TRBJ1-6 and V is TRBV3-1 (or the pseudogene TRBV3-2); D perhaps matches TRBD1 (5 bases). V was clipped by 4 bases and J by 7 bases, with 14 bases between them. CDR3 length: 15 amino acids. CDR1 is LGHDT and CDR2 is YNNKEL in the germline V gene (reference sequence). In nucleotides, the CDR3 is TGTGCCAGCAGCCTCGGAGGGGTGGCCAATTCACCCCTCCACTTT. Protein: CASSLGGVANSPLHF.

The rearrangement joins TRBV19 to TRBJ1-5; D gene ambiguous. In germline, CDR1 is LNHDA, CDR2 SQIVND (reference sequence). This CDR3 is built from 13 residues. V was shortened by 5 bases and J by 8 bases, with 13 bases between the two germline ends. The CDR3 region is CASSVPASEPQHF. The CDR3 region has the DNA TGTGCCAGTAGTGTCCCCGCCTCGGAGCCCCAGCATTTT. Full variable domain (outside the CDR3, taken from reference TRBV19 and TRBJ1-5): DGGITQSPKYLFRKEGQNVTLSCEQNLNHDAMYWYRQDPGQGLRLIYYSQIVNDFQKGDIAEGYSVSREKKESFPLTVTSAQKNPTAFYLCASSVPASEPQHFGDGTRLSIL.

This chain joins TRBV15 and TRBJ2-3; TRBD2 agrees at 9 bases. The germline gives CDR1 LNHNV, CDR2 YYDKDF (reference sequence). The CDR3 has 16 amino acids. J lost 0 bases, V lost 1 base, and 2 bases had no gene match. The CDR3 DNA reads TGTGCCACCAGCAGAGGTGCGGGGGGGAGCACAGATACGCAGTATTTT. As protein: CATSRGAGGSTDTQYF. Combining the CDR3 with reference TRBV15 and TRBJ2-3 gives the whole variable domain DAMVIQNPRYQVTQFGKPVTLSCSQTLNHNVMYWYQQKSSQAPKLLFHYYDKDFNNEADTPDNFQSRRPNTSFCFLDIRSPGLGDTAMYLCATSRGAGGSTDTQYFGPGTRLTVL.

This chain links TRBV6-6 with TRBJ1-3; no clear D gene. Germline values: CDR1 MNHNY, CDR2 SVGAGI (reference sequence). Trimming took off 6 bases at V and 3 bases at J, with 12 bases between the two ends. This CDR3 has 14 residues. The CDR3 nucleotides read TGTGCCAGCAGCTTGAGGGTAAATGGAAACACCATATATTTT. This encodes CASSLRVNGNTIYF.

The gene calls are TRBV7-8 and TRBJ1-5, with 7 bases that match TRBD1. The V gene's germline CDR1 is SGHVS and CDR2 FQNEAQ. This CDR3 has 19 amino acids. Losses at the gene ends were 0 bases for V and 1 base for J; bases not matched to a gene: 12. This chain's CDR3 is CASSLARAGGDRSNQPQHF. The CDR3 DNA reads TGTGCCAGCAGCTTAGCGCGGGCAGGGGGTGATCGGAGCAATCAGCCCCAGCATTTT.

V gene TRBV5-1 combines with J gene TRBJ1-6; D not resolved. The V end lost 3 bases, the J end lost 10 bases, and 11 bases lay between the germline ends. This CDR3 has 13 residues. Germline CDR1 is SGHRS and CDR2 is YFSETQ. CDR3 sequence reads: CASSWTEGSPLHF. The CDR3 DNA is TGCGCCAGCAGCTGGACCGAGGGCTCACCCCTCCACTTT.

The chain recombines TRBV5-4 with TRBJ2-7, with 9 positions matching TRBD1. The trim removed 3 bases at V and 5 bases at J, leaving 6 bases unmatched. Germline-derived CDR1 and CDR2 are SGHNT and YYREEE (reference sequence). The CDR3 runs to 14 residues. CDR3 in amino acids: CASSSGTGIHEQYF. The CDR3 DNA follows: TGTGCCAGCAGCTCCGGGACAGGGATACACGAGCAGTACTTC.

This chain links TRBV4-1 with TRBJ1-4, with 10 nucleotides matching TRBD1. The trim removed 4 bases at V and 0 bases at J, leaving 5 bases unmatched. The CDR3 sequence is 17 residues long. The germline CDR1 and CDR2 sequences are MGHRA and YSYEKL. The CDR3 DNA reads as TGCGCCAGCAGCCGGACAGGGGGTTATGCAACTAATGAAAAACTGTTTTTT. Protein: CASSRTGGYATNEKLFF.

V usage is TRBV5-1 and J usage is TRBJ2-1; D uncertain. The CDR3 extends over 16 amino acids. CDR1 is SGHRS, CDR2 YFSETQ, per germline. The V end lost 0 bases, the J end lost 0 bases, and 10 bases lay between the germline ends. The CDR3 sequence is CASSLVVTSSYNEQFF. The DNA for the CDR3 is TGCGCCAGCAGCTTGGTCGTTACGAGCTCCTACAATGAGCAGTTCTTC.

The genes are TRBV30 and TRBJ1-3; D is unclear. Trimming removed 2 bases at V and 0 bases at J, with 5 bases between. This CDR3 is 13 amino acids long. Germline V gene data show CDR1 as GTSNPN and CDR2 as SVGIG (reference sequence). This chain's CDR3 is CAWSKLSGNTIYF. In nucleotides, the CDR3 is TGTGCCTGGAGTAAGCTCTCTGGAAACACCATATATTTT.

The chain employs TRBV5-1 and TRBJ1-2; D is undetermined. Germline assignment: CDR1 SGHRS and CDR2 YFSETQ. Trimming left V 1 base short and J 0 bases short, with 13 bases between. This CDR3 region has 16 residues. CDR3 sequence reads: CASSLTEINANYGYTF. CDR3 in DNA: TGCGCCAGCAGCTTGACAGAAATCAATGCTAACTATGGCTACACCTTC.